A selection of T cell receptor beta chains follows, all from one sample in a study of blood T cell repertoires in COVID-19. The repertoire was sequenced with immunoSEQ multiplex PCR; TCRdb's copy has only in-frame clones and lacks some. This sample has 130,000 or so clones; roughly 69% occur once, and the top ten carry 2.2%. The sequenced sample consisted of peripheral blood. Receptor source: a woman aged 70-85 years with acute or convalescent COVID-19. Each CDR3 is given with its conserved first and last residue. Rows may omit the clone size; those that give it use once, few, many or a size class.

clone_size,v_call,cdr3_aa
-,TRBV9,CASSLGGGGNTIYF
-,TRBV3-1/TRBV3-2,CASSQDRSRRGGGSYNEQFF
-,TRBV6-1,CASSDHNRYYGYTF
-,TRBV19,CASSIVGAPYGYTF
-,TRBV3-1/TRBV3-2,CASSSLAGGSYEQYF
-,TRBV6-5,CASSRGVAKNIQYF
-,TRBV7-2,CASSFVESGELFF
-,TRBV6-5,CASSYRGGLADTQYF
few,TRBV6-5,CASTLPGLAAEQYF
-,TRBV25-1,CASRSGMGQGATEAFF
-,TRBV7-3,CASSPTPNQPQHF
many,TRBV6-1,CASSDRDTRNTIYF
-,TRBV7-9,CASSLVGRATVVLTF
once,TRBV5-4,CASSLPRGSYNEQFF
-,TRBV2,CASIPGQGINSPLHF
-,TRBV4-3,CASSQENGRGVVSDTQYF
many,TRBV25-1,CASSGDRGREETQYF
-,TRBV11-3,CASSYGTSGGADTQYF
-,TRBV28,CASSFSADGGLTDTQYF
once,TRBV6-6,CASSPGQGILSGNTIYF